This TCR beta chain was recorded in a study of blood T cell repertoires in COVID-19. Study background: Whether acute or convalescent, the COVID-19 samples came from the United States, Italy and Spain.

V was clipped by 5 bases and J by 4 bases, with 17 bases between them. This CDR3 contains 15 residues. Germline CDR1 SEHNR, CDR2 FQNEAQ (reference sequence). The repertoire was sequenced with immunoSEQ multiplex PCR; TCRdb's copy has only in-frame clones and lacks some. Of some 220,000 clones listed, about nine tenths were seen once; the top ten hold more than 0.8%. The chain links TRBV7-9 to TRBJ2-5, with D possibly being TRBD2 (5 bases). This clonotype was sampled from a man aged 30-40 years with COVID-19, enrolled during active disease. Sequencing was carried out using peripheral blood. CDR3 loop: CASSPPPSGGETQYF. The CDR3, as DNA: TGTGCCAGCAGCCCACCCCCCAGCGGAGGAGAGACCCAGTACTTC.